This is a list of T cell receptor beta chains from one sample in a study of T cell responses to AZD1222 COVID-19 vaccine. Profiled with immunoSEQ multiplex PCR; TCRdb holds only in-frame clones, not every one. This repertoire shows 90,000 to 130,000 clones, under 95% found once; its top ten account for over 6.5%. The sequencing here drew on peripheral blood, taken on day 0 of AZD1222 vaccination. Receptors originate from an adult in good health. Each CDR3 is given with its conserved first and last residue. A D gene is named only where the DNA matches it firmly. Only part of the rows carry a size: once, few, many, or a class if the clone is expanded.

CDR3 DNA: TGTGCCAGCAGCCGACAGGCAACTAATGAAAAACTGTTTTTT; CDR3 protein: CASSRQATNEKLFF; J gene: TRBJ1-4; V gene: TRBV7-9; D gene: -; clone size: -
CDR3 DNA: TGTGCCAGCAGCTTGCAGGACCGGGAGCAGTACTTC; CDR3 protein: CASSLQDREQYF; J gene: TRBJ2-7; V gene: TRBV5-5; D gene: -; clone size: once
CDR3 DNA: TGCGCCAGCAGCCAAGTAGAGGACAGCCTCTCTGGAAACACCATATATTTT; CDR3 protein: CASSQVEDSLSGNTIYF; J gene: TRBJ1-3; V gene: TRBV4-1; D gene: -; clone size: -
CDR3 DNA: TGTGCCAGCAGTGCTACCTACGAGCAGTACTTC; CDR3 protein: CASSATYEQYF; J gene: TRBJ2-7; V gene: TRBV12-3/TRBV12-4; D gene: -; clone size: -
CDR3 DNA: TGTGCCAGTAGTCCGGGGGTTGGTGCCCCCCTCCACTTT; CDR3 protein: CASSPGVGAPLHF; J gene: TRBJ1-6; V gene: TRBV19; D gene: -; clone size: -
CDR3 DNA: TGTGCCAGCAGCCAACTACATACCACAGATACGCAGTATTTT; CDR3 protein: CASSQLHTTDTQYF; J gene: TRBJ2-3; V gene: TRBV3-1/TRBV3-2; D gene: -; clone size: -
CDR3 DNA: TGTGCCAGCAGCCAAGGGACAGGGGGCGGCACCGGGGAGCTGTTTTTT; CDR3 protein: CASSQGTGGGTGELFF; J gene: TRBJ2-2; V gene: TRBV3-1/TRBV3-2; D gene: TRBD1; clone size: -
CDR3 DNA: TGTGCCAGCAGCGTGACCCTGAGCGCTAATGAAAAACTGTTTTTT; CDR3 protein: CASSVTLSANEKLFF; J gene: TRBJ1-4; V gene: TRBV5-6; D gene: -; clone size: -
CDR3 DNA: TGTGCCAGCAAGGTTTCAAGGACAGGGGCCACTGAAGCTTTCTTT; CDR3 protein: CASKVSRTGATEAFF; J gene: TRBJ1-1; V gene: TRBV6-5; D gene: TRBD1; clone size: -
CDR3 DNA: TGTGCCAGCAGCTTAGATCAGGGAACTGAAGCTTTCTTT; CDR3 protein: CASSLDQGTEAFF; J gene: TRBJ1-1; V gene: TRBV7-9; D gene: -; clone size: -
CDR3 DNA: TGTGCCAGCAGCTTAGAGTCCAGAGAGGGCTACACCTTC; CDR3 protein: CASSLESREGYTF; J gene: TRBJ1-2; V gene: TRBV7-9; D gene: -; clone size: once
CDR3 DNA: TGCAGCGTTGGAGTCCCCAGCGGGACAGCCCTGTCCTATGGCTACACCTTC; CDR3 protein: CSVGVPSGTALSYGYTF; J gene: TRBJ1-2; V gene: TRBV29-1; D gene: TRBD1; clone size: -